These 23 T cell receptor beta chains were all obtained from the same sample, sequenced in a study of blood T cell repertoires in COVID-19. Sequenced by immunoSEQ multiplex PCR; TCRdb stores in-frame clones only, minus some. The sample contains just over 300,000 clones, 65% to 90% of which appear only once. The sequenced sample was PBMCs or T cells enriched from blood (not recorded which). The receptor source for this set is a man aged 25 to 40 who had recovered from COVID-19.

The chain combines TRBV7-2 with TRBJ1-1, with D perhaps TRBD1 (6 bases). Trimming pared 2 bases from V and 5 bases from J, leaving 12 bases between. Germline V gives CDR1 SGHTA, CDR2 FQGNSA. The CDR3 is 14 amino acids. The CDR3 sequence is CASSLNQGLTEAFF. CDR3 nucleotides: TGTGCCAGCAGCTTAAATCAGGGGCTAACTGAAGCTTTCTTT.

V gene TRBV29-1 combines with J gene TRBJ2-7; D is perhaps TRBD1 (6 bases). Looked up from germline, CDR1 is SQVTM and CDR2 is ANQGSEA. This CDR3 is 13 amino acids long. Deletions cut 4 bases from V and 2 bases from J, with 12 bases between. CDR3 DNA: TGCAGCGTTGGTCGGGACATCGCCTACGAGCAGTACTTC. This encodes CSVGRDIAYEQYF.

The V call is TRBV6-4, the J call TRBJ1-2, with D possibly matching TRBD1 (6 bases). From germline, CDR1 is MRHNA and CDR2 SNTAGT. V was pared by 0 bases and J by 6 bases, with 11 bases between. The CDR3 extends over 14 amino acids. For the CDR3, the DNA is TGTGCCAGCAGTGACTCCGGCAGGGGAGATGGCTACACCTTC. Translating gives CASSDSGRGDGYTF.

The CDR3 sequence: CASSPLHGTALSSYNSPLHF. The CDR3 DNA reads as TGTGCCAGCTCACCCCTCCACGGGACAGCTCTTAGCTCCTATAATTCACCCCTCCACTTT. The V and J genes are TRBV18 and TRBJ1-6, with 7 bases that match TRBD1. V lost 3 bases to trimming and J lost 0 bases; unmatched junction nucleotides: 14. The CDR3 spans 20 residues. Per the germline V gene, CDR1 is KGHSH and CDR2 is LQKENI.

The rearrangement uses TRBV6-5 and TRBJ1-1; TRBD1 is a possible D gene (6 bases). The germline gives CDR1 MNHEY, CDR2 SVGAGI. The length of the CDR3 is 16 residues. V lost 0 bases to trimming and J lost 4 bases, with 15 bases between them. In DNA form, the CDR3 reads TGTGCCAGCAGTTACTCAGTCCCAGGGGAGGGCACTGAAGCTTTCTTT. Translation gives CASSYSVPGEGTEAFF.

This clone was observed a single time. The chain employs TRBV11-2 and TRBJ1-1, with D tentatively TRBD1 (5 bases). From germline, CDR1 is SGHAT and CDR2 FQNNGV. V shed 3 bases and J shed 0 bases, with 11 bases lying between them. The CDR3 is made up of 15 amino acids. CDR3 protein: CASSFSRQLNTEAFF. The CDR3 DNA reads as TGTGCCAGCAGCTTTAGTCGACAGCTGAACACTGAAGCTTTCTTT.

The V call is TRBV12-2, the J call TRBJ2-7; TRBD1 was called by the table and not checked on the DNA. TRBV12-2 is described as a pseudogene. The CDR3 is made up of 23 amino acids. The CDR3 loop is CASRSLEPLPGARQGVSAYEQYF. In DNA, the CDR3 is TGTGCAAGTCGCTCCTTAGAACCTTTGCCGGGAGCGAGACAGGGGGTAAGTGCCTACGAGCAGTACTTC.

The rearrangement joins TRBV19 to TRBJ1-2; 8 positions agree with TRBD1. The CDR3 length is 15 residues. The V gene's germline CDR1 is LNHDA and CDR2 SQIVND (reference sequence). Losses at the gene ends were 6 bases for V and 4 bases for J; bases not matched to a gene: 10. The CDR3 is CASRPPGTGLYGYTF. The CDR3 DNA is TGTGCCAGTAGACCCCCTGGGACAGGCCTCTATGGCTACACCTTC.

V and J are TRBV11-2 and TRBJ1-2; D may be TRBD1 (5 bases). This CDR3 has 12 amino acids. V was shortened by 5 bases and J by 4 bases, with 8 bases between the two germline ends. CDR1 is SGHAT and CDR2 is FQNNGV in the germline V gene. The CDR3 is CASSQRGYGYTF. In DNA form, the CDR3 reads TGTGCCAGCAGCCAAAGGGGCTATGGCTACACCTTC. Together with reference TRBV11-2 and TRBJ1-2, the CDR3 gives the full variable domain: EAGVAQSPRYKIIEKRQSVAFWCNPISGHATLYWYQQILGQGPKLLIQFQNNGVVDDSQLPKDRFSAERLKGVDSTLKIQPAKLEDSAVYLCASSQRGYGYTFGSGTRLTVV.

This sequence joins TRBV9 and TRBJ2-2, with 12 bases identical to TRBD2. Germline CDR1 is SGDLS and CDR2 is YYNGEE. V lost 0 bases to trimming and J lost 3 bases; unmatched junction nucleotides: 0. The CDR3 spans 16 residues. The CDR3 reads CASSVGLAGDTGELFF. The CDR3 nucleotides are TGTGCCAGCAGCGTAGGACTAGCGGGAGACACCGGGGAGCTGTTTTTT.

The chain carries TRBV3-1 (or the pseudogene TRBV3-2) and TRBJ1-1; TRBD1 might be the D (5 bases). This CDR3 contains 14 residues. The ends were cut back, 4 bases at V and 2 bases at J, with 11 bases in the middle. Germline-derived CDR1 and CDR2 are LGHDT and YNNKEL (reference sequence). In DNA form, the CDR3 reads TGTGCCAGCAGCCTAAAGGGGTTAAACACTGAAGCTTTCTTT. This codes for CASSLKGLNTEAFF.

V gene TRBV6-6 combines with J gene TRBJ1-2, with TRBD1 as a possible D gene (5 bases). Germline V lookup: CDR1 MNHNY, CDR2 SVGAGI (reference sequence). This CDR3 contains 13 residues. Trimming removed 2 bases from V and 4 bases from J, with 8 bases in between. CDR3 protein: CASSYDSLYGYTF. DNA of the CDR3: TGTGCCAGCAGTTACGACAGCCTCTATGGCTACACCTTC.

This chain joins TRBV11-2 and TRBJ2-1; 13 bases align to TRBD2. J lost 7 bases, V lost 5 bases, and 8 bases had no gene match. This CDR3 contains 16 residues. Germline lookup yields CDR1 SGHAT and CDR2 FQNNGV. The CDR3 DNA follows: TGTGCCAGCAGCCTCTTTGGGACTAGCGGGACAAATGAGCAGTTCTTC. Protein sequence: CASSLFGTSGTNEQFF.

CDR3 nucleotide sequence: TGTGCCAGCAGTTCAAGGGGAGGTAATGAAAAACTGTTTTTT. Translating it yields CASSSRGGNEKLFF. The rearrangement joins TRBV2 to TRBJ1-4; weak D call: TRBD1 (5 bases). The CDR3 is made up of 14 amino acids. Trimming removed 5 bases at V and 4 bases at J, with 11 bases between. Per the germline V gene, CDR1 is SNHLY and CDR2 is FYNNEI.

The V gene is TRBV11-2, the J gene TRBJ2-7; 8 bases fit TRBD2. Per the germline V gene, CDR1 is SGHAT and CDR2 is FQNNGV. CDR3 size: 16 residues. Losses at the gene ends were 5 bases for V and 0 bases for J; bases not matched to a gene: 9. The CDR3 sequence is CASSLNLAGFSYEQYF. The CDR3 bases are TGTGCCAGCAGCCTAAATCTAGCGGGCTTCTCCTACGAGCAGTACTTC.

This sequence joins TRBV6-5 and TRBJ2-1, with D possibly TRBD2 on 6 matching bases. Trimming took 8 bases from V and 5 from J, leaving 19 bases between them. CDR1 is MNHEY and CDR2 is SVGAGI in the germline V gene. The CDR3 totals 15 residues. The CDR3 reads CASLPVGGKHNEQFF. The CDR3 coding sequence is TGTGCCAGCCTCCCGGTAGGAGGGAAGCACAATGAGCAGTTCTTC.

The CDR3 region is CASSESGGSSYNEQFF. In nucleotides, the CDR3 is TGCGCCAGCAGTGAAAGCGGGGGAAGCTCCTACAATGAGCAGTTCTTC. The V gene is TRBV10-1, the J gene TRBJ2-1; 8 nucleotides align to TRBD2. The V and J ends lost 3 bases and 0 bases, in that order; junction bases with no gene match: 4. Germline CDR1 is WNHNN and CDR2 is SYGVQD (reference sequence). The CDR3 consists of 16 residues.

This clone turned up a few times. The same CDR3 also results from other DNA sequences found in this sample. The V gene is TRBV30, the J gene TRBJ2-7; D might be TRBD2 (5 bases). The CDR3 runs 12 residues. The germline V gene encodes CDR1 GTSNPN and CDR2 SVGIG (reference sequence). V was pared by 5 bases and J by 2 bases, with 10 bases between. CDR3 loop: CAWARGTYEQYF. CDR3 coding DNA: TGTGCCTGGGCCCGGGGAACCTACGAGCAGTACTTC.

This clone has only one observation. The chain uses TRBV7-2 and TRBJ2-7; 9 bases fit TRBD1. V was pared by 5 bases and J by 2 bases, with 7 bases of the junction left unmatched. The CDR3 loop spans 15 amino acids. Germline V gene lookup returns CDR1 SGHTA and CDR2 FQGNSA. In DNA form, the CDR3 reads TGTGCCAGCAGCCTGTGGACAGGGGTAACCTACGAGCAGTACTTC. Translated: CASSLWTGVTYEQYF.

The chain couples TRBV19 to TRBJ2-7; the D gene is possibly TRBD2 (5 bases). The V and J ends lost 1 base and 4 bases respectively, with 17 bases between them. Germline-derived CDR1 and CDR2 are LNHDA and SQIVND (reference sequence). The CDR3 has 16 amino acids. Here the CDR3 DNA reads TGTGCCAGTAGTATAGGTCGAGGGTTGGGTATATACGAGCAGTACTTC. Translating it yields CASSIGRGLGIYEQYF.

The J gene is TRBJ2-7, the V gene TRBV29-1; 8 bases map to TRBD1. Trimming removed 4 bases from V and 1 base from J; junction bases left unmatched: 3. Germline V lookup: CDR1 SQVTM, CDR2 ANQGSEA. This CDR3 is built from 13 residues. The chain's CDR3 is CSVGTGRSYEQYF. DNA for the CDR3: TGCAGCGTTGGGACAGGGAGGTCCTACGAGCAGTACTTC.

This sequence joins TRBV14 and TRBJ1-2; a possible D gene is TRBD1 (5 bases). Germline V lookup: CDR1 SGHDN, CDR2 FVKESK. The length of the CDR3 is 15 residues. V lost 1 base and J lost 3, with 12 bases in between. The CDR3 bases are TGTGCCAGCAGCCAAGCGGACAAGGTATACTATGGCTACACCTTC. It encodes CASSQADKVYYGYTF.

The chain has TRBV6-1 and TRBJ2-1, with 7 bases identical to TRBD2. The CDR3 loop spans 16 amino acids. Trimming cost V 2 bases and J 0 bases; bases outside gene matches: 4. The germline gives CDR1 MNHNS, CDR2 SASEGT. CDR3 loop: CASSEMGGSSYNEQFF. CDR3 in DNA: TGTGCCAGCAGTGAAATGGGCGGGAGCTCCTACAATGAGCAGTTCTTC.